This T cell receptor (beta chain) was documented in a study of OX40 agonist ivuxolimab in advanced cancers. Method: immunoSEQ multiplex PCR; TCRdb's copy keeps in-frame clones and lacks some. The sample consists of around 99,000 clones, roughly 90% of them appearing once. This clone was found once. Looked up from germline, CDR1 is ENHRY and CDR2 is SYGVKD. Trimming stripped 4 bases from V and 4 bases from J, with 5 bases between. This CDR3 has 12 residues. The input for sequencing was CD4+ or CD8+ T cells sorted from blood, taken in a trial of the OX40 agonist ivuxolimab. The clonotype originates from an adult with an advanced solid tumor such as melanoma, head and neck, liver or kidney cancer. The chain links TRBV10-3 to TRBJ1-5, with no clear D. CDR3 residues: CAISGSNQPQHF. The CDR3, as DNA: TGTGCCATCAGTGGCTCTAATCAGCCCCAGCATTTT.